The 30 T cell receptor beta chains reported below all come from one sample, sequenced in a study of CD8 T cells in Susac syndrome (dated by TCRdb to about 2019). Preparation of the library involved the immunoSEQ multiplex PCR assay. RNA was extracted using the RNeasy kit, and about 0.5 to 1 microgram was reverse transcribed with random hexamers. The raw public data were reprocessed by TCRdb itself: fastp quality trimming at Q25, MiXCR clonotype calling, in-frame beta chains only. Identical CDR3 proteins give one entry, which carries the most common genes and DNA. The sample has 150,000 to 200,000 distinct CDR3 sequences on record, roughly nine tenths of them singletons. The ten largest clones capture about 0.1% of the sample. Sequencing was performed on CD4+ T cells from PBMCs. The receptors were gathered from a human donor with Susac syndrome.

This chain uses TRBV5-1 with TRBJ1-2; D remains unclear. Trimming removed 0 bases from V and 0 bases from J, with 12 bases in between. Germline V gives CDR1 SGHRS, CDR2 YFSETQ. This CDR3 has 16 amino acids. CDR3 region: CASSLAFGDSNYGYTF. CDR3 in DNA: TGCGCCAGCAGCTTGGCATTTGGGGATTCTAACTATGGCTACACCTTC.

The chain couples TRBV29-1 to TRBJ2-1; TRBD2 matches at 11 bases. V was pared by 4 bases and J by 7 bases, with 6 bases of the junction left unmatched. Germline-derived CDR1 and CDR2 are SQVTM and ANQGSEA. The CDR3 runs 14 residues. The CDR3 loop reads CSVGVAGGRNEQFF. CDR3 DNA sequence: TGCAGCGTTGGGGTAGCGGGGGGGCGAAATGAGCAGTTCTTC.

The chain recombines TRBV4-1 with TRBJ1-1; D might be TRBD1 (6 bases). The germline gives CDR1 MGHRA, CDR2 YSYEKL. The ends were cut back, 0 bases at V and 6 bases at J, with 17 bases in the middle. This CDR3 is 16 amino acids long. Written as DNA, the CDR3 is TGCGCCAGCAGCCAAGATCTATTTGAGGGGGTCCCTGAAGCTTTCTTT. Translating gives CASSQDLFEGVPEAFF.

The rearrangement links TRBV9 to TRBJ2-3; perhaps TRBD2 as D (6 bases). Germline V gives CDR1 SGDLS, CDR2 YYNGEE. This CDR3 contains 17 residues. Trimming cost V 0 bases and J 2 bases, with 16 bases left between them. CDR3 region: CASSVDRAGPLTDTQYF. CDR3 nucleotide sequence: TGTGCCAGCAGCGTAGATAGGGCGGGACCCCTCACAGATACGCAGTATTTT.

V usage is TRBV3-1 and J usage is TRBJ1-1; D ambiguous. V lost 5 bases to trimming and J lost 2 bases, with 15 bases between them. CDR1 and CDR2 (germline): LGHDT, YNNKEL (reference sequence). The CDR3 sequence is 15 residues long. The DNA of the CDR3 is TGTGCCAGCAGCGCGGGCCAATGGGGAAACACTGAAGCTTTCTTT. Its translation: CASSAGQWGNTEAFF.

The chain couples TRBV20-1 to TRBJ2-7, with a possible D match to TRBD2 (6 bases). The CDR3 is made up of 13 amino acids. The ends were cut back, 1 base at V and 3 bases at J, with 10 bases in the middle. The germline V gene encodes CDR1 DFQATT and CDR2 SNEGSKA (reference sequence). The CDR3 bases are TGCAGTGCTAGAGCGGGGGTGGACTACGAGCAGTACTTC. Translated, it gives CSARAGVDYEQYF.

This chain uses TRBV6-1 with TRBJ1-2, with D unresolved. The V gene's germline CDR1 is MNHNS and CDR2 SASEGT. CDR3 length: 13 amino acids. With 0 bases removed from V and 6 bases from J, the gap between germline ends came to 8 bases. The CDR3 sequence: CASSEAHRDGYTF. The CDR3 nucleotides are TGTGCCAGCAGTGAAGCGCATAGGGATGGCTACACCTTC.

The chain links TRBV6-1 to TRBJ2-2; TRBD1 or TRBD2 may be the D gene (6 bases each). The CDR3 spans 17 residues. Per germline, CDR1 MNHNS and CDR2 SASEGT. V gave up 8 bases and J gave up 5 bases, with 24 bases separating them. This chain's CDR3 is CASSNFRGAVSTGELFF. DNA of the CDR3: TGTGCCAGCTCGAATTTTAGGGGGGCCGTATCGACCGGGGAGCTGTTTTTT.

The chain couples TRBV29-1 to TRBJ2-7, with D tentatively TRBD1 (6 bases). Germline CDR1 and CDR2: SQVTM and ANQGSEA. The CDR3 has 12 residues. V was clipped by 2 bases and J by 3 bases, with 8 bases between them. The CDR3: CSVEIQGYEQYF. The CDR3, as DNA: TGCAGCGTTGAAATACAGGGCTACGAGCAGTACTTC.

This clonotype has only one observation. The CDR3 loop is CASSLESIGTRTYNEQFF. The CDR3 nucleotides read TGTGCCAGCAGCTTAGAATCAATCGGGACAAGGACCTACAATGAGCAGTTCTTC. The chain uses TRBV7-9 and TRBJ2-1; D is possibly TRBD1 (6 bases). This CDR3 region has 18 residues. The germline V gene has CDR1 SEHNR and CDR2 FQNEAQ (reference sequence). V gave up 1 base and J gave up 2 bases, with 18 bases separating them.

The CDR3 coding sequence is TGTGCCAGTAGTCTAAGTTATAGCAATCAGCCCCAGCATTTT. It specifies CASSLSYSNQPQHF. The rearrangement joins TRBV19 to TRBJ1-5; no definite D call. Per the germline V gene, CDR1 is LNHDA and CDR2 is SQIVND (reference sequence). Trimming stripped 5 bases from V and 0 bases from J, with 8 bases between. This CDR3 comprises 14 residues.

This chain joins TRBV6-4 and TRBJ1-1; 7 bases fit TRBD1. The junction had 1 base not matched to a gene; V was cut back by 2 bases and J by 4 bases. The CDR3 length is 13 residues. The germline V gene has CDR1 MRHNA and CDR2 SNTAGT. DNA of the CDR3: TGTGCCAGCAGTGACCAGGGGGGCACTGAAGCTTTCTTT. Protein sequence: CASSDQGGTEAFF.

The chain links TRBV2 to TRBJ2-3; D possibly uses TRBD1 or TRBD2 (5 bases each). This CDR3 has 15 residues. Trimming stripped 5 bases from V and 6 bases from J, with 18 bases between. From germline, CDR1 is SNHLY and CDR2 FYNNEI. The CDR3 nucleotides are TGTGCCAGCAGTACAATGGGACCCGAGTGGGATACGCAGTATTTT. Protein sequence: CASSTMGPEWDTQYF.

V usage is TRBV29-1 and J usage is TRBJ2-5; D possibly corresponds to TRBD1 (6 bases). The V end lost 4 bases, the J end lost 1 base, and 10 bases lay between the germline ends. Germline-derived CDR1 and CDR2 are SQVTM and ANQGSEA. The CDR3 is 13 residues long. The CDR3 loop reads CSVGGQIQETQYF. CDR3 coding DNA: TGCAGCGTTGGAGGACAGATCCAAGAGACCCAGTACTTC.

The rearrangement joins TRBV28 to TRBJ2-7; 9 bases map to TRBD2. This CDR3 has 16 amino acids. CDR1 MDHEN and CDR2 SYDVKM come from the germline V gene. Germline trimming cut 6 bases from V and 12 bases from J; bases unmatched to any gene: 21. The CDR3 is CASSRPPPAGGSHPYF. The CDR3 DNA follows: TGTGCCAGCAGCCGGCCCCCACCAGCGGGAGGTTCCCACCCGTACTTC.

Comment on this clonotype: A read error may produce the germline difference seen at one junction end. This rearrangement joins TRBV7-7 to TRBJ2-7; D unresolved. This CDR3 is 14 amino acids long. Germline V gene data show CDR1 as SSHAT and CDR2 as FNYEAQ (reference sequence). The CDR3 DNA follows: TGTGCTAGCAGCTCCTCGGAATCCTCCTACGAGCAGTACTTC. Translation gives CASSSSESSYEQYF.

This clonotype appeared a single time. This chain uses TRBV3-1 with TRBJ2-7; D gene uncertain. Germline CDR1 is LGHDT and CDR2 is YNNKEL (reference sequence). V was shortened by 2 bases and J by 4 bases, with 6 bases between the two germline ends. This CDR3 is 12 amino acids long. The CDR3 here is CASSQWDYEQYF. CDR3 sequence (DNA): TGTGCCAGCAGCCAATGGGATTACGAGCAGTACTTC.

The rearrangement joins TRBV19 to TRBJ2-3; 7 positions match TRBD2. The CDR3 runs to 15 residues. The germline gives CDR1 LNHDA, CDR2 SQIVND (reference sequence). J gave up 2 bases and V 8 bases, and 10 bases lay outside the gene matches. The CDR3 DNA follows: TGTGCCAGTGGACCTGTAGCGGGTACCACAGATACGCAGTATTTT. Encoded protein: CASGPVAGTTDTQYF.

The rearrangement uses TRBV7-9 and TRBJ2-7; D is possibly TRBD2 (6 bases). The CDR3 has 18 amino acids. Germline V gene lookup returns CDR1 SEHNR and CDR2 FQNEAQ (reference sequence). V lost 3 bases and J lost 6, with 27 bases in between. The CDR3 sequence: CASSFLGLFSRSKAEQYF. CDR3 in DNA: TGTGCCAGCAGCTTTCTCGGACTATTTAGTCGATCGAAAGCCGAGCAGTACTTC.

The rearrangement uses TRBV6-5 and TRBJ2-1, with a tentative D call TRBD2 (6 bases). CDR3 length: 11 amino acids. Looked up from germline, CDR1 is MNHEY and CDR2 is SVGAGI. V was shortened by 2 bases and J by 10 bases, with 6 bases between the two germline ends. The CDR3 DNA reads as TGTGCCAGCAGTTACGCGGGGGAGCAGTTCTTC. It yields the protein CASSYAGEQFF.

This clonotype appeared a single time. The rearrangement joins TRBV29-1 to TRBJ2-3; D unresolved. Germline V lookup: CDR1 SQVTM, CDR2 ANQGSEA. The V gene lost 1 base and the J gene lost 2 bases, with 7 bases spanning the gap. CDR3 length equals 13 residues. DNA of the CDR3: TGCAGCGTTGAAGTGTTTAACACAGATACGCAGTATTTT. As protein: CSVEVFNTDTQYF.

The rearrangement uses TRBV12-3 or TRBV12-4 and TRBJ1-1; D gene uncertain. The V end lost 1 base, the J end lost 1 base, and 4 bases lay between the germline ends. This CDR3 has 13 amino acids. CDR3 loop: CASSLVWNTEAFF. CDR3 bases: TGTGCCAGCAGTTTAGTTTGGAACACTGAAGCTTTCTTT.

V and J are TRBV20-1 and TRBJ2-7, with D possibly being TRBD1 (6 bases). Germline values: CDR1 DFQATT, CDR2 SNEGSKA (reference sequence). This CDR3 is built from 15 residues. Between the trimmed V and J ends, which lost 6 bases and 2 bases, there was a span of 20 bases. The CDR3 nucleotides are TGCAGTGCCACCCCCAGGGGTCGGCTGGCCTACGAGCAGTACTTC. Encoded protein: CSATPRGRLAYEQYF.

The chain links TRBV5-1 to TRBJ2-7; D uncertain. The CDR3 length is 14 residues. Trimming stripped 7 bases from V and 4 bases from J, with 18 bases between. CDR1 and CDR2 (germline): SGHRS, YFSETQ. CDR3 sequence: CASRQDPASYEQYF. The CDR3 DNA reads TGCGCCAGCCGACAAGACCCAGCGTCTTACGAGCAGTACTTC.

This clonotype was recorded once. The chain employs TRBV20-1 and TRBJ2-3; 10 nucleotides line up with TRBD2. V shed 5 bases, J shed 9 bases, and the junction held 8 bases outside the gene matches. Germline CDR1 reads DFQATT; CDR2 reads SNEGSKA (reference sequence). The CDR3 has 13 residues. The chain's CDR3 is CSASLAGALTQYF. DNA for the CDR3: TGCAGTGCTTCTCTAGCGGGGGCACTCACGCAGTATTTT.

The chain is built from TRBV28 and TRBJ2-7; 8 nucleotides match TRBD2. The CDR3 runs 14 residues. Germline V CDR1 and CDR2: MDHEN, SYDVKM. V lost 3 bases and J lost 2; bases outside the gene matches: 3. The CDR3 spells CASSFPGGAYEQYF. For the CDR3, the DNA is TGTGCCAGCAGTTTTCCGGGGGGGGCCTACGAGCAGTACTTC.

The CDR3 bases are TGTGCCAGCAGCCTCGGGGGTCCAAGGAATTCACCCCTCCACTTT. The encoded protein is CASSLGGPRNSPLHF. The chain combines TRBV7-8 with TRBJ1-6, with TRBD1 as a possible D gene (5 bases). Between the trimmed V and J ends, which lost 5 bases and 7 bases, there was a span of 15 bases. The germline gives CDR1 SGHVS, CDR2 FQNEAQ. There are 15 residues in the CDR3.

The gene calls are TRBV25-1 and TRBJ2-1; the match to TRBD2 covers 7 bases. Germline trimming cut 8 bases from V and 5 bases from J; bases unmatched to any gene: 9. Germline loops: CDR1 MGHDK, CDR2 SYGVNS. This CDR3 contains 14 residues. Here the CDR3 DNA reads TGTGCCAGCGGGAAGCGGGATAGGGACAATGAGCAGTTCTTC. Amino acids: CASGKRDRDNEQFF.

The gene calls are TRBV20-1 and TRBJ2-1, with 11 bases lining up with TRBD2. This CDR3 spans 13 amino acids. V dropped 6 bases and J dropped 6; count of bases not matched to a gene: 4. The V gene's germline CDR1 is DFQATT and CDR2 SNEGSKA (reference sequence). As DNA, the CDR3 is TGCAGTGCCTTACTAGCGGGAGCCAATGAGCAGTTCTTC. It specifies CSALLAGANEQFF.

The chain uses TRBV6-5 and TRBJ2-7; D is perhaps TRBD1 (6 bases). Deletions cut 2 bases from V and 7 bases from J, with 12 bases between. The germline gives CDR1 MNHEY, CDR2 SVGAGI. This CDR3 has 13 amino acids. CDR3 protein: CASSYTGMGEQYF. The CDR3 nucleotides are TGTGCCAGCAGTTACACAGGGATGGGGGAGCAGTACTTC.